This T cell receptor (beta chain) was retrieved from a study of metastatic and nonmetastatic thyroid tumors. Study summary: Malignant thyroid and benign thyroid patients provided blood and tumor or nodule tissue whose repertoires were compared.

This clone was counted a few times. The antigen remains undetermined. TCRdb redid the clone calls on the PCR reads using MiXCR. The sample shows about 15,000 clones, approximately 29% of them seen only once. Study results and limitations: In blood and tumor, TCR beta diversity was reportedly significantly higher in malignant thyroid tumors than in benign nodules.

All patients were treatment-naive before thyroid surgery. The CDR3 has 15 residues. The V and J ends lost 2 bases and 7 bases respectively, with 15 bases between them. In germline, CDR1 is LGHNA, CDR2 YNFKEQ. V and J are TRBV4-2 and TRBJ2-1, with D maybe TRBD2 (6 bases). This sequence originates from a female donor with papillary thyroid cancer or a benign thyroid nodule (not recorded which). Some clones in this sample may be carry-over from other donors' samples. Sequenced: tumor tissue. The CDR3 DNA is TGTGCCAGCAGCCAATTGGGGACTCCCGGAAATGAGCAGTTCTTC. Its translation: CASSQLGTPGNEQFF.